This TCR beta chain was identified during a study of human T cells and chemical hapten exposure. Study-level findings and limits: The number of TCRs over 1 in 1000 frequency stayed unchanged after DPC.

Time point indicated: patch test 2, 6 weeks after DPC sensitization. Treatment reported: therapeutic diphenylcyclopropenone sensitization with weekly scalp DPC. Donors were 18 to 70-year-old alopecia patients suitable for DPC. MiXCR was run by TCRdb on the RACE reads, yielding one entry per CDR3 protein. The data hold some 82,000 distinct CDR3 sequences, with 5% to 8.5% observed a single time. With 6 bases clipped from V and 3 bases from J, the junction kept 14 bases outside the gene matches. Germline CDR1 MNHNS, CDR2 SASEGT. The CDR3 consists of 17 residues. This clonotype was detected ten times or more. What it binds is not known.

The chain has TRBV6-1 and TRBJ2-3; TRBD1 aligns across 8 bases. The source was whole blood, collected in connection with sensitization to the hapten diphenylcyclopropenone (DPC). This receptor was obtained from a woman in her twenties or thirties with alopecia areata. Some clones in this sample may be carry-over from other donors' samples. The CDR3 protein is CASRVSDRGMRTDTQYF. CDR3 nucleotide sequence: TGTGCCAGCAGGGTATCCGACAGGGGAATGAGGACAGATACGCAGTATTTT.